A single sample gave rise to the 18 T cell receptor beta chains below, sequenced in a study of T-cell memory formation after mild COVID-19 (dated by TCRdb to about 2021). The library was made by 5' RACE. The sequencer was an Illumina NovaSeq 6000. TCRdb reanalyzed the raw reads on its own, using fastp at Q25 for trimming and MiXCR for clone calling, and kept in-frame beta chains. When rows share a CDR3 protein, they turn into one entry using the most common DNA and genes. In this sample the table shows about 27,000 distinct CDR3 sequences, approximately 7% of which occur a single time. Of the sample, roughly 13% falls within the top ten clones. Sequenced: PBMCs or a T cell subset sorted from them (not recorded which). These receptors were collected from an adult woman who had mild COVID-19 (a few samples of this study predate the infection). The sample titles of this study are shuffled in the database, so cell type and time point are left out; the donor was told from shared clones.

With respect to this clonotype: This sequence may be a read error, since a much larger clone differs from it by one base. The chain has TRBV15 and TRBJ1-1; D is undetermined. The CDR3 extends over 13 amino acids. Germline CDR1 reads LNHNV; CDR2 reads YYDKDF (reference sequence). The CDR3 loop is CATSLTTNTGAFF. The CDR3 DNA reads as TGTGCCACCAGCCTGACGACGAACACTGGAGCTTTCTTT.

This clonotype was counted at least ten times. This chain connects TRBV7-6 to TRBJ2-1, with a tentative D call TRBD2 (5 bases). V shed 4 bases and J shed 5 bases, with 12 bases lying between them. CDR1 is SGHVS, CDR2 FNYEAQ, per germline. This CDR3 contains 14 residues. The CDR3 protein is CASSSRRRDNEQFF. CDR3 DNA: TGTGCCAGCAGCTCCCGCAGGCGGGACAATGAGCAGTTCTTC.

This clonotype is termed medium-sized. DNA of the CDR3: TGTGCCACCAGTGATTTTGGCAAGCAGTTCTTC. Its protein is CATSDFGKQFF. The chain employs TRBV24-1 and TRBJ2-1; D not resolved. In germline, CDR1 is KGHDR, CDR2 SFDVKD. The CDR3 is 11 residues long. Deletions cut 1 base from V and 11 bases from J, with 5 bases between.

There are many counts of this clonotype. This sequence joins TRBV7-9 and TRBJ2-3; D is perhaps TRBD2 (5 bases). Trimming left V 5 bases short and J 2 bases short, with 17 bases between. The CDR3 consists of 16 residues. Per germline, CDR1 SEHNR and CDR2 FQNEAQ (reference sequence). CDR3: CASSLGLRADTDTQYF. DNA of the CDR3: TGTGCCAGCAGCCTAGGGCTGAGGGCGGACACAGATACGCAGTATTTT.

This clonotype has a count of ten or more. The rearrangement joins TRBV7-2 to TRBJ1-1, with D perhaps matching TRBD1 (6 bases). Germline CDR1 reads SGHTA; CDR2 reads FQGNSA. The CDR3 loop spans 15 amino acids. Trimming took off 3 bases at V and 1 base at J, with 12 bases between the two ends. In DNA, the CDR3 is TGTGCCAGCAGCTTCTGGGGGGCTCGGAACACTGAAGCTTTCTTT. This encodes CASSFWGARNTEAFF. Supplemented by reference TRBV7-2 and TRBJ1-1, the full variable domain reads GAGVSQSPSNKVTEKGKDVELRCDPISGHTALYWYRQSLGQGLEFLIYFQGNSAPDKSGLPSDRFSAERTGGSVSTLTIQRTQQEDSAVYLCASSFWGARNTEAFFGQGTRLTVV.

In this sample, this clonotype turned up many times. The chain carries TRBV14 and TRBJ1-2, with TRBD1 identical over 7 bases. V dropped 9 bases and J dropped 6; count of bases not matched to a gene: 4. CDR1 SGHDN and CDR2 FVKESK come from the germline V gene. The CDR3 has 11 residues. In DNA, the CDR3 is TGTGCCAGGGCCAGGGGGGATGGCTACACCTTC. Its protein is CARARGDGYTF. Based on the CDR3 plus reference TRBV14 and TRBJ1-2, the full variable domain is EAGVTQFPSHSVIEKGQTVTLRCDPISGHDNLYWYRRVMGKEIKFLLHFVKESKQDESGMPNNRFLAERTGGTYSTLKVQPAELEDSGVYFCARARGDGYTFGSGTRLTVV.

This clonotype was found many times. The chain links TRBV19 to TRBJ2-6; 10 positions agree with TRBD1. Germline CDR1 reads LNHDA; CDR2 reads SQIVND (reference sequence). The CDR3 is made up of 17 amino acids. The V segment lost 4 bases and the J segment 0 bases; nucleotides outside the gene matches: 3. The DNA of the CDR3 is TGTGCCAGTAGTAGACAGGGGGCTTCCTCTGGGGCCAACGTCCTGACTTTC. It is translated as CASSRQGASSGANVLTF.

This clonotype was observed at least ten times. The chain is built from TRBV20-1 and TRBJ2-3, with TRBD2 matching over 7 bases. V lost 0 bases and J lost 3; bases outside the gene matches: 12. CDR3 length: 17 residues. The germline V gene has CDR1 DFQATT and CDR2 SNEGSKA (reference sequence). CDR3 loop: CSARDMGGRRSTDTQYF. The CDR3 DNA reads TGCAGTGCTAGAGATATGGGGGGGAGGCGGTCTACAGATACGCAGTATTTT.

The sample holds many counts of this clonotype. The genes are TRBV5-1 and TRBJ2-3, with D possibly matching TRBD2 (5 bases). Germline V gene sequence: CDR1 SGHRS, CDR2 YFSETQ. Trimming removed 3 bases from V and 0 bases from J, with 14 bases in between. The CDR3 runs 16 residues. The CDR3 nucleotides read TGCGCCAGCAGCTCCAGCCTACCGGGAAGCACAGATACGCAGTATTTT. It encodes CASSSSLPGSTDTQYF.

This clonotype was found many times. The V and J genes are TRBV19 and TRBJ1-1; D ambiguous. The CDR3 has 13 amino acids. The germline V gene has CDR1 LNHDA and CDR2 SQIVND (reference sequence). V dropped 2 bases and J dropped 0 bases, with 4 bases sitting between them. CDR3 amino acids: CASSITVNTEAFF. In nucleotides, the CDR3 is TGTGCCAGTAGTATAACCGTGAACACTGAAGCTTTCTTT.

The genes are TRBV6-2 or TRBV6-3 and TRBJ2-2, with TRBD2 matching over 11 bases. The V gene's germline CDR1 is MNHEY and CDR2 SVGEGT. V gave up 7 bases and J gave up 4 bases; unmatched junction bases: 8. The CDR3 spans 16 residues. The CDR3 DNA reads TGTGCCAGCAAAGAACTAGCGGGAGCAGGCACCGGGGAGCTGTTTTTT. This codes for CASKELAGAGTGELFF.

This clonotype was observed many times. For the CDR3, the DNA is TGTGCCTGGAGTGTAGTGCCCCTCGGTGGCGGCTACACCTTC. Translating gives CAWSVVPLGGGYTF. V usage is TRBV30 and J usage is TRBJ1-2, with D uncertain. Trimming removed 0 bases at V and 8 bases at J, with 16 bases between. Germline-derived CDR1 and CDR2 are GTSNPN and SVGIG (reference sequence). CDR3 length: 14 amino acids.

This clonotype was observed many times. The chain carries TRBV27 and TRBJ1-5, with TRBD1 matching 9 bases. Trimming removed 6 bases from V and 1 base from J; junction bases left unmatched: 16. Germline-derived CDR1 and CDR2 are MNHEY and SMNVEV (reference sequence). The CDR3 has 19 residues. The DNA for the CDR3 is TGTGCCAGCAGCCTCCTTCTCCGGGACAGGGTAACAAGCAATCAGCCCCAGCATTTT. Translation gives CASSLLLRDRVTSNQPQHF.

This clonotype was found many times. The CDR3 DNA sequence: TGCGCCAGCAGCTTGAACCGGGACGTATCCTACGAGCAGTACTTC. Amino acid sequence: CASSLNRDVSYEQYF. The genes are TRBV5-1 and TRBJ2-7, with D perhaps TRBD1 or TRBD2 (5 bases each). The CDR3 runs 15 residues. The germline gives CDR1 SGHRS, CDR2 YFSETQ. Trimming cost V 1 base and J 1 base, with 12 bases left between them.

This clonotype has at least ten counts. The chain is built from TRBV29-1 and TRBJ2-1, with TRBD2 identical over 7 bases. CDR3 length equals 15 residues. CDR1 and CDR2 (germline): SQVTM, ANQGSEA. With 7 bases clipped from V and 0 bases from J, the junction kept 9 bases outside the gene matches. CDR3 sequence (DNA): TGCAGCGCCGTGCGGGGGTCAGGCTCCTACAATGAGCAGTTCTTC. Protein: CSAVRGSGSYNEQFF.

This clonotype appeared many times. The rearrangement uses TRBV7-2 and TRBJ2-3; 7 bases are shared with TRBD2. CDR3 length equals 17 residues. With V trimmed by 2 bases and J by 3 bases, 11 bases remained unmatched. CDR1 is SGHTA and CDR2 is FQGNSA in the germline V gene. CDR3 sequence: CASSLRLGGGATDTQYF. CDR3 bases: TGTGCCAGCAGCTTACGGTTGGGGGGAGGGGCTACAGATACGCAGTATTTT.

This clonotype was detected many times. The J gene is TRBJ2-2, the V gene TRBV12-3 or TRBV12-4; D unclear. The V gene lost 2 bases and the J gene lost 3 bases, with 4 bases spanning the gap. The CDR3 loop spans 13 amino acids. The chain's CDR3 is CASSLSDTGELFF. The DNA for the CDR3 is TGTGCCAGCAGTTTATCGGACACCGGGGAGCTGTTTTTT.

This clonotype was observed many times. J is TRBJ1-2 and V is TRBV10-3, with 8 bases identical to TRBD1. Germline CDR1 ENHRY, CDR2 SYGVKD. With V trimmed by 3 bases and J by 0 bases, 0 bases remained unmatched. CDR3 length equals 14 residues. The CDR3 loop reads CAISEQGANYGYTF. The CDR3 DNA sequence: TGTGCCATCAGTGAACAGGGGGCTAACTATGGCTACACCTTC.